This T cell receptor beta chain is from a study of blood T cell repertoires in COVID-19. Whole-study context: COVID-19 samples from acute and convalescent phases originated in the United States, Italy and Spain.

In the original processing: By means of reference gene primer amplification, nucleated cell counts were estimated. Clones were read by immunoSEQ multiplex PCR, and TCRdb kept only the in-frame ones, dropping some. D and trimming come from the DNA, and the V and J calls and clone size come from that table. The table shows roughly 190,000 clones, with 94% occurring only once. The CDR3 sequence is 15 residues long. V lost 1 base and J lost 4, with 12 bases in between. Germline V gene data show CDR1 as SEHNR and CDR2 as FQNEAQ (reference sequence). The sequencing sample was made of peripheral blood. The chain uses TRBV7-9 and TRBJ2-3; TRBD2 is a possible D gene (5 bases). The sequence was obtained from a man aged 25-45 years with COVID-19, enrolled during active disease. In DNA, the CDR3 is TGTGCCAGCAGCTTAGGCAACGGGGTGTCAGATACGCAGTATTTT. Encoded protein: CASSLGNGVSDTQYF.